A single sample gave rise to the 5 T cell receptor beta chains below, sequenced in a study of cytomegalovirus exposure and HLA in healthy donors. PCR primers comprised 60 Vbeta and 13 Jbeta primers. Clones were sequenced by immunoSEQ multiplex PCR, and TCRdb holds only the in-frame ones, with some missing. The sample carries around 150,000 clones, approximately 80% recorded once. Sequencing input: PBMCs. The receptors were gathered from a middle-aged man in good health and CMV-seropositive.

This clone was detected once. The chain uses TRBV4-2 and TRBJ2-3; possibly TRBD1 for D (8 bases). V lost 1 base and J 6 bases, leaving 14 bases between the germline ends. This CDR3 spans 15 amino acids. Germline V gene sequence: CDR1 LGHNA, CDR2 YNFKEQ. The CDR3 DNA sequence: TGTGCCAGCAGCCAAGGGACAGGGAGGGGGGATACGCAGTATTTT. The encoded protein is CASSQGTGRGDTQYF.

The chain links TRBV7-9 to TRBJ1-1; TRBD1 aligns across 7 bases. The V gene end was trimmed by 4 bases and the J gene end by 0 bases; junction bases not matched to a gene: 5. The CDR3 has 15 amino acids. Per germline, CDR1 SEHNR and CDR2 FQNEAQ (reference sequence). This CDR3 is CASSSRDSLNTEAFF. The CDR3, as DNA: TGTGCCAGCAGCTCCCGGGACAGCCTGAACACTGAAGCTTTCTTT. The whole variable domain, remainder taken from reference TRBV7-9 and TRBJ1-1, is DTGVSQNPRHKITKRGQNVTFRCDPISEHNRLYWYRQTLGQGPEFLTYFQNEAQLEKSRLLSDRFSAERPKGSFSTLEIQRTEQGDSAMYLCASSSRDSLNTEAFFGQGTRLTVV.

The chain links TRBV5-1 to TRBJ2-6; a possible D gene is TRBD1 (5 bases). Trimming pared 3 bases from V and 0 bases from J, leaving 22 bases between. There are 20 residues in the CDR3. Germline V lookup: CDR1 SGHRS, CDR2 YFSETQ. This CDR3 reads CASSSSRGRAKSSGANVLTF. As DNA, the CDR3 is TGCGCCAGCAGCTCTTCAAGGGGCAGGGCTAAGAGCTCTGGGGCCAACGTCCTGACTTTC.

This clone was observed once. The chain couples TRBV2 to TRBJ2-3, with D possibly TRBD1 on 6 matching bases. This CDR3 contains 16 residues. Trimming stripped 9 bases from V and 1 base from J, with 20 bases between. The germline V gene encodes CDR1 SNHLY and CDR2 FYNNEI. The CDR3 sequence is CASEPTGNMGTDTQYF. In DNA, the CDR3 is TGTGCCAGTGAGCCAACAGGGAACATGGGCACAGATACGCAGTATTTT.

The CDR3 region has the DNA TGCGCCAGCAGCTTGAGGAGCACCGGGGAGCTGTTTTTT. It encodes CASSLRSTGELFF. The chain has TRBV5-1 and TRBJ2-2; D is ambiguous. Germline V lookup: CDR1 SGHRS, CDR2 YFSETQ. The V gene lost 1 base and the J gene lost 4 bases, with 5 bases spanning the gap. CDR3 size: 13 residues.